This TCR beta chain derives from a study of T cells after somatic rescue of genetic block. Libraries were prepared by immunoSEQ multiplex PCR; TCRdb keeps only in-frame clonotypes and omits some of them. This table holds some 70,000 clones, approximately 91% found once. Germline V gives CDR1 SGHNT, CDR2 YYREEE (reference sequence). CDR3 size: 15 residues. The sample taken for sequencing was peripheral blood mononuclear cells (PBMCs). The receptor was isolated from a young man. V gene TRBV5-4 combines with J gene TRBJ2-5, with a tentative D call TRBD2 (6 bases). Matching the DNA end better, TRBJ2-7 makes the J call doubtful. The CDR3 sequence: CASTKGGVAAYEQYF. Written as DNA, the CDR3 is TGTGCCAGCACCAAAGGCGGGGTAGCGGCCTACGAGCAGTACTTC.